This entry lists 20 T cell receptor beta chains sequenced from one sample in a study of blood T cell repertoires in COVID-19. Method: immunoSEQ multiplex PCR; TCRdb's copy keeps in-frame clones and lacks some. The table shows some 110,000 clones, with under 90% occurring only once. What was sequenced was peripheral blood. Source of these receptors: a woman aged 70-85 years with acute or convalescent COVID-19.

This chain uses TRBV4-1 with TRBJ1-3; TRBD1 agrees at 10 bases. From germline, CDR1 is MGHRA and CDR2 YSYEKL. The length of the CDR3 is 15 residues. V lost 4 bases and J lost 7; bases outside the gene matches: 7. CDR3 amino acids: CASSPQGQGRNTIYF. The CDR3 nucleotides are TGCGCCAGCAGCCCCCAGGGACAGGGGAGGAACACCATATATTTT.

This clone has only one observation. The DNA for the CDR3 is TGTGCCACCAGCACTATAGCGGGGGAGCAGTTCTTC. This translates into CATSTIAGEQFF. The chain has TRBV15 and TRBJ2-1, with 8 nucleotides matching TRBD2. Germline loops: CDR1 LNHNV, CDR2 YYDKDF (reference sequence). The CDR3 runs to 12 residues. The trim removed 4 bases at V and 10 bases at J, leaving 3 bases unmatched.

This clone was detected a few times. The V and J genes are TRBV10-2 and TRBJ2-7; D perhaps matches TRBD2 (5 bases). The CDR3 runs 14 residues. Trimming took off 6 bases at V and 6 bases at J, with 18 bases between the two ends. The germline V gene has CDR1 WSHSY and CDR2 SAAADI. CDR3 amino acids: CASRTEGRLCEQYV. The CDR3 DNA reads TGCGCCAGCAGAACCGAGGGCAGGCTCTGCGAGCAGTACGTC.

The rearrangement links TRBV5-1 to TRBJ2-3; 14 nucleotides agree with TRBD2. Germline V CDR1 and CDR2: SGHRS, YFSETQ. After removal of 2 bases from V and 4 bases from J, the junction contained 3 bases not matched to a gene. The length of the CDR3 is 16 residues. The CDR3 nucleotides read TGCGCCAGCAGCTTAGGGACTAGCGGGGGATCAGATACGCAGTATTTT. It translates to CASSLGTSGGSDTQYF. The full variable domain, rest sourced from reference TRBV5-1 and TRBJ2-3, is KAGVTQTPRYLIKTRGQQVTLSCSPISGHRSVSWYQQTPGQGLQFLFEYFSETQRNKGNFPGRFSGRQFSNSRSEMNVSTLELGDSALYLCASSLGTSGGSDTQYFGPGTRLTVL.

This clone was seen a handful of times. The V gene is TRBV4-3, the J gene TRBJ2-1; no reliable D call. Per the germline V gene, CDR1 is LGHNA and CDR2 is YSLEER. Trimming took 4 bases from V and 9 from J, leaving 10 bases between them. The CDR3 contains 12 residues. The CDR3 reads CASSPNRFEQFF. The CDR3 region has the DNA TGCGCCAGCAGCCCGAACCGGTTTGAGCAGTTCTTC.

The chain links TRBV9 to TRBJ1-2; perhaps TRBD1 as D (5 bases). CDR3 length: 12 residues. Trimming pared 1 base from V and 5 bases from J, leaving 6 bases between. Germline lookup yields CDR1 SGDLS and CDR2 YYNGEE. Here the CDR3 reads CASSVSGYGYTF. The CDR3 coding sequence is TGTGCCAGCAGCGTATCAGGGTATGGCTACACCTTC.

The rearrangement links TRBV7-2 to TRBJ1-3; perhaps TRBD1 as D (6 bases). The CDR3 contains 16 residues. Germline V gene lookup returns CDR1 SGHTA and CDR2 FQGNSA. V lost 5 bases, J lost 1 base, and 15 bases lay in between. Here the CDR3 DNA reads TGTGCCAGCAGCCCCTACAGGGAAGCATCTGGAAACACCATATATTTT. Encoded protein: CASSPYREASGNTIYF. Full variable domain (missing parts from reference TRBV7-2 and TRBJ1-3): GAGVSQSPSNKVTEKGKDVELRCDPISGHTALYWYRQSLGQGLEFLIYFQGNSAPDKSGLPSDRFSAERTGGSVSTLTIQRTQQEDSAVYLCASSPYREASGNTIYFGEGSWLTVV.

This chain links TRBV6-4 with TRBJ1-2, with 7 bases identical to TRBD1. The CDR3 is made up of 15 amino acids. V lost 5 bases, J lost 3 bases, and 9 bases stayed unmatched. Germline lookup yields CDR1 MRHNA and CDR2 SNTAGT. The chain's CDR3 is CASSITMTGYYGYTF. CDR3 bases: TGTGCCAGCAGTATTACGATGACAGGGTACTATGGCTACACCTTC.

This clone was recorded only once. The CDR3 DNA reads as TGTGCCTGGAGTTGGAGGGGCACGGATGGCTACACCTTC. It is translated as CAWSWRGTDGYTF. The genes are TRBV30 and TRBJ1-2; a weak D match, TRBD1 (5 bases). The CDR3 has 13 residues. Trimming took 2 bases from V and 6 from J, leaving 13 bases between them. The germline V gene encodes CDR1 GTSNPN and CDR2 SVGIG (reference sequence). The full variable domain, rest sourced from reference TRBV30 and TRBJ1-2, is SQTIHQWPATLVQPVGSPLSLECTVEGTSNPNLYWYRQAAGRGLQLLFYSVGIGQISSEVPQNLSASRPQDRQFILSSKKLLLSDSGFYLCAWSWRGTDGYTFGSGTRLTVV.

The CDR3: CASSSGSGYTF. For the CDR3, the DNA is TGTGCCAGCAGTTCGGGATCTGGCTACACCTTC. The J gene is TRBJ1-2, the V gene TRBV7-8; no firm D call. The CDR3 sequence is 11 residues long. V shed 6 bases and J shed 7 bases, with 9 bases lying between them. Per germline, CDR1 SGHVS and CDR2 FQNEAQ.

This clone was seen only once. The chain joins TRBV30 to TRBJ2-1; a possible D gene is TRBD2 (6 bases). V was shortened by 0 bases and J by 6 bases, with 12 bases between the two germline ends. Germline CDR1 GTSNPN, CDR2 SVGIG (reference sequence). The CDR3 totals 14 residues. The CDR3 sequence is CAWSVGRGANEQFF. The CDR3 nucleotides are TGTGCCTGGAGTGTCGGGCGGGGCGCCAATGAGCAGTTCTTC.

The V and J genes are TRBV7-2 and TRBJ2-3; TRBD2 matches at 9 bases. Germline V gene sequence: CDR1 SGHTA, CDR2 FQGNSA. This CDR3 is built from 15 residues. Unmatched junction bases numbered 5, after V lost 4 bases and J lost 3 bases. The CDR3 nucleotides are TGTGCCAGCAGCTCGCGGGGGGGCCTAACAGATACGCAGTATTTT. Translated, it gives CASSSRGGLTDTQYF.

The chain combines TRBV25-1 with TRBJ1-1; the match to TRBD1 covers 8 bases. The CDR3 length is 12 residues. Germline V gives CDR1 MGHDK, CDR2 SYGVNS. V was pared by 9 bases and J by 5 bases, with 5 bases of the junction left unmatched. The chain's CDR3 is CASTGGWTEAFF. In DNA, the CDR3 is TGTGCCAGTACAGGGGGTTGGACTGAAGCTTTCTTT. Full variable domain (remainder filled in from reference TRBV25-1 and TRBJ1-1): EADIYQTPRYLVIGTGKKITLECSQTMGHDKMYWYQQDPGMELHLIHYSYGVNSTEKGDLSSESTVSRIRTEHFPLTLESARPSHTSQYLCASTGGWTEAFFGQGTRLTVV.

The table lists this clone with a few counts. The CDR3: CASSPGTTDIAGYTF. CDR3 DNA sequence: TGTGCCAGCTCACCGGGGACTACCGATATAGCTGGCTACACCTTC. The rearrangement links TRBV18 to TRBJ1-2, with TRBD1 as a possible D gene (5 bases). Per germline, CDR1 KGHSH and CDR2 LQKENI. Deletions cut 3 bases from V and 7 bases from J, with 18 bases between. CDR3 length: 15 residues.

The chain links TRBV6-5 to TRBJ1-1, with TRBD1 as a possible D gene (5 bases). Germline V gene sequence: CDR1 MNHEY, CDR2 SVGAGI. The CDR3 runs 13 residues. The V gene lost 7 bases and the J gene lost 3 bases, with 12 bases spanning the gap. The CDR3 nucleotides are TGTGCCAGCAATCCGACAGTGTACACTGAAGCTTTCTTT. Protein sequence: CASNPTVYTEAFF.

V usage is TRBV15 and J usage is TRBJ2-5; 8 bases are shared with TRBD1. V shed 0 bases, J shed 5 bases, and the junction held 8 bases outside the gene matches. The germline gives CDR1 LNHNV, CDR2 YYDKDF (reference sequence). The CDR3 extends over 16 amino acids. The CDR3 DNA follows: TGTGCCACCAGCAGAGATCGGGCAGGGGGCCAGGAGACCCAGTACTTC. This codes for CATSRDRAGGQETQYF. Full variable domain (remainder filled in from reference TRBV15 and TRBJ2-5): DAMVIQNPRYQVTQFGKPVTLSCSQTLNHNVMYWYQQKSSQAPKLLFHYYDKDFNNEADTPDNFQSRRPNTSFCFLDIRSPGLGDTAMYLCATSRDRAGGQETQYFGPGTRLLVL.

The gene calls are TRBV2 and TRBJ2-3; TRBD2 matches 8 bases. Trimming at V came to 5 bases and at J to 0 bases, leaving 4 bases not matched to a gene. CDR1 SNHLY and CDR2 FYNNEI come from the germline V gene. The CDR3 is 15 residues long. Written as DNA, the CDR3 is TGTGCCAGCAGTCCGGGCGGGGGGAGCACAGATACGCAGTATTTT. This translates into CASSPGGGSTDTQYF.

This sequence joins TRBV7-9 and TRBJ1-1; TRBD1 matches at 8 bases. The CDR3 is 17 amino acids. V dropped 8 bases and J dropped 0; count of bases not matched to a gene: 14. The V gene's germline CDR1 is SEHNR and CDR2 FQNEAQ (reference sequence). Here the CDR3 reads CASHPSGQGRMNTEAFF. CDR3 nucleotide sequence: TGTGCCAGCCATCCATCCGGACAGGGAAGGATGAACACTGAAGCTTTCTTT.

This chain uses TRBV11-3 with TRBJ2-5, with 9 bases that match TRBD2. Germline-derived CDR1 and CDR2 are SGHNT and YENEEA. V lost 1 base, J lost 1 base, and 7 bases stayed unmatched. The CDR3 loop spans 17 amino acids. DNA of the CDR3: TGTGCCAGCAGCTTAGGACGGCTAGCGGGAAGCCAAGAGACCCAGTACTTC. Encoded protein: CASSLGRLAGSQETQYF.

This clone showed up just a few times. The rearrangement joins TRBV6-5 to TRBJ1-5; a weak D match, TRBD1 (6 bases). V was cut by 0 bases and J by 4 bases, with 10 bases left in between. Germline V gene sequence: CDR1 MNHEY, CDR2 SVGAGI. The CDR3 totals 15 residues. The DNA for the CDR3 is TGTGCCAGCAGTTACTCGGATAGGGGGAATCAGCCCCAGCATTTT. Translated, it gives CASSYSDRGNQPQHF.